These 25 T cell receptor beta chains were all obtained from the same sample, sequenced in a study of long-term antiretroviral therapy in people with HIV. Survey level was the resolution at which the v3.0 immunoSEQ assay ran. The table came from immunoSEQ multiplex PCR; TCRdb's copy has only in-frame clones and leaves some out. The sample has about 20,000 clones; around 80% are singletons. This specimen was unsorted PBMCs, taken 0.6 years after starting antiretroviral therapy. The receptors stem from a young woman with HIV.

This clone was counted only a few times. The chain has TRBV28 and TRBJ1-4, with 8 positions matching TRBD1. The CDR3 has 14 residues. Unmatched junction bases numbered 4, after V lost 4 bases and J lost 6 bases. Per germline, CDR1 MDHEN and CDR2 SYDVKM. CDR3 sequence reads: CASSSRTGHEKLFF. The DNA of the CDR3 is TGTGCCAGCAGTTCCAGGACAGGGCATGAAAAACTGTTTTTT. Full variable domain (rest looked up from reference TRBV28 and TRBJ1-4): DVKVTQSSRYLVKRTGEKVFLECVQDMDHENMFWYRQDPGLGLRLIYFSYDVKMKEKGDIPEGYSVSREKKERFSLILESASTNQTSMYLCASSSRTGHEKLFFGSGTQLSVL.

V usage is TRBV6-1 and J usage is TRBJ2-3; no reliable D call. The V gene lost 2 bases and the J gene lost 5 bases, with 5 bases spanning the gap. The CDR3 spans 12 residues. Germline CDR1 and CDR2: MNHNS and SASEGT. The CDR3 nucleotides are TGTGCCAGCAGTGAAAATGGAGATACGCAGTATTTT. The encoded protein is CASSENGDTQYF.

This chain connects TRBV19 to TRBJ2-7, with 9 bases lining up with TRBD1. The germline CDR1 and CDR2 sequences are LNHDA and SQIVND (reference sequence). The CDR3 is 16 residues long. With V trimmed by 6 bases and J by 3 bases, 12 bases remained unmatched. The CDR3 nucleotides are TGTGCCAGTAGAGCCGCCCCGGGACAGGGAGGCTACGAGCAGTACTTC. Amino acid sequence: CASRAAPGQGGYEQYF.

The rearrangement joins TRBV4-1 to TRBJ1-1, with a tentative D call TRBD1 (6 bases). The V gene lost 3 bases and the J gene lost 3 bases, with 14 bases spanning the gap. Germline loops: CDR1 MGHRA, CDR2 YSYEKL. The CDR3 length is 15 residues. CDR3 coding DNA: TGCGCCAGCAGCCAGACGGACAGTCCGTACACTGAAGCTTTCTTT. This codes for CASSQTDSPYTEAFF.

This clone came up a few times. This chain uses TRBV10-3 with TRBJ1-5; D gene uncertain. Germline CDR1 is ENHRY and CDR2 is SYGVKD. Trimming took 7 bases from V and 4 from J, leaving 11 bases between them. This CDR3 contains 13 residues. The DNA for the CDR3 is TGTGCCATCACGGGAGGACCGAATCAGCCCCAGCATTTT. Translated, it gives CAITGGPNQPQHF.

This sequence joins TRBV19 and TRBJ1-1; the match to TRBD1 covers 7 bases. J lost 2 bases, V lost 4 bases, and 10 bases had no gene match. Germline CDR1 is LNHDA and CDR2 is SQIVND (reference sequence). CDR3 size: 16 residues. DNA of the CDR3: TGTGCCAGTAGTACCCTACGGACAGGTATTAACACTGAAGCTTTCTTT. It codes for CASSTLRTGINTEAFF.

V usage is TRBV27 and J usage is TRBJ1-2; 8 bases agree with TRBD1. The ends lost 3 bases at V and 8 bases at J; junction bases unmatched: 5. The germline V gene has CDR1 MNHEY and CDR2 SMNVEV (reference sequence). The CDR3 runs to 13 residues. CDR3 residues: CASSFGQGVGYTF. The DNA for the CDR3 is TGTGCCAGCAGTTTTGGACAGGGAGTAGGCTACACCTTC.

V and J are TRBV7-9 and TRBJ2-2; 9 bases fit TRBD2. CDR1 is SEHNR, CDR2 FQNEAQ, per germline (reference sequence). This CDR3 has 17 residues. V was clipped by 6 bases and J by 5 bases; unmatched bases: 13. CDR3 sequence (DNA): TGTGCCAGCAGGCCCCAGTCCGGGACTAGCAGGACCGGGGAGCTGTTTTTT. Translated: CASRPQSGTSRTGELFF.

The rearrangement joins TRBV14 to TRBJ2-7; 7 nucleotides agree with TRBD2. Trimming at V came to 4 bases and at J to 0 bases, leaving 6 bases not matched to a gene. In germline, CDR1 is SGHDN, CDR2 FVKESK. CDR3 length: 15 residues. The CDR3 sequence: CASSRLADNSYEQYF. The CDR3 coding sequence is TGTGCCAGCAGCCGACTAGCCGATAACTCCTACGAGCAGTACTTC.

The chain uses TRBV9 and TRBJ2-1; the D is unclear. The CDR3 covers 11 residues. Trimming pared 3 bases from V and 7 bases from J, leaving 5 bases between. Germline CDR1 is SGDLS and CDR2 is YYNGEE. The CDR3 sequence is CASSGINEQFF. The CDR3 region has the DNA TGTGCCAGCAGCGGCATAAATGAGCAGTTCTTC.

The V gene is TRBV2, the J gene TRBJ1-5, with 9 bases matching TRBD1. Germline CDR1 is SNHLY and CDR2 is FYNNEI. J was trimmed by 1 base and V by 6 bases; bases with no gene match: 4. There are 15 residues in the CDR3. This CDR3 is CASRVGQGSNQPQHF. The CDR3 DNA sequence: TGTGCCAGCAGGGTGGGACAGGGAAGCAATCAGCCCCAGCATTTT.

The genes are TRBV5-1 and TRBJ2-7; 9 bases agree with TRBD2. The CDR3 totals 14 residues. In germline, CDR1 is SGHRS, CDR2 YFSETQ. V lost 5 bases to trimming and J lost 3 bases; unmatched junction nucleotides: 6. The CDR3 region is CASSSSGTVYEQYF. The CDR3 bases are TGCGCCAGCAGTTCTAGCGGGACAGTCTACGAGCAGTACTTC.

The V gene is TRBV18, the J gene TRBJ1-2; TRBD1 might be the D (5 bases). CDR1 and CDR2 from the germline V gene are KGHSH and LQKENI. The CDR3 sequence is 13 residues long. V was pared by 2 bases and J by 8 bases, with 12 bases between. DNA of the CDR3: TGTGCCAGCTCACCAAGAGAGGGGCAAGGCTACACCTTC. This codes for CASSPREGQGYTF.

V is TRBV28 and J is TRBJ2-2, with D possibly being TRBD1 (7 bases). The CDR3 contains 15 residues. The V gene's germline CDR1 is MDHEN and CDR2 SYDVKM. V was cut by 6 bases and J by 2 bases, with 13 bases left in between. The CDR3 spells CASRTGDSNTGELFF. The DNA for the CDR3 is TGTGCCAGCAGAACGGGGGACAGCAACACCGGGGAGCTGTTTTTT.

V and J are TRBV5-1 and TRBJ2-1; tentative D call: TRBD1 (6 bases). Germline V gives CDR1 SGHRS, CDR2 YFSETQ. V gave up 1 base and J gave up 7 bases, with 9 bases separating them. The CDR3 has 13 amino acids. CDR3 bases: TGCGCCAGCAGCTTGTCGAGGGGGAATGAGCAGTTCTTC. Translation gives CASSLSRGNEQFF.

The sample holds a few counts of this clone. This sequence joins TRBV28 and TRBJ1-2; D perhaps matches TRBD1 (5 bases). Trimming removed 3 bases from V and 4 bases from J, with 9 bases in between. Looked up from germline, CDR1 is MDHEN and CDR2 is SYDVKM. CDR3 size: 13 residues. CDR3 in amino acids: CASSFSGGYGYTF. Written as DNA, the CDR3 is TGTGCCAGCAGTTTTAGTGGGGGCTATGGCTACACCTTC.

The CDR3 DNA reads as TGCGCCAGCAGCCAAGATCCCTATATGACGCGCCCTTCTGCTAACTATGGCTACACCTTC. It yields the protein CASSQDPYMTRPSANYGYTF. The chain uses TRBV4-3 and TRBJ1-2; no clear D. The CDR3 length is 20 residues. Germline-derived CDR1 and CDR2 are LGHNA and YSLEER. Trimming left V 0 bases short and J 0 bases short, with 23 bases between.

The chain is built from TRBV28 and TRBJ2-7, with TRBD2 identical over 11 bases. In germline, CDR1 is MDHEN, CDR2 SYDVKM. J gave up 0 bases and V 2 bases, and 6 bases lay outside the gene matches. This CDR3 spans 17 amino acids. DNA for the CDR3: TGTGCCAGCAGTTTACCTAGCGGGGGGCCGAGCTCCTACGAGCAGTACTTC. Protein sequence: CASSLPSGGPSSYEQYF.

V is TRBV5-6 and J is TRBJ1-2, with 10 bases lining up with TRBD1. The CDR3 runs to 14 residues. The V gene's germline CDR1 is SGHDT and CDR2 YYEEEE. V lost 4 bases and J lost 7; bases outside the gene matches: 7. In nucleotides, the CDR3 is TGTGCCAGCAGCCCCGGGACAGGGGTTTTTGGCTACACCTTC. Protein sequence: CASSPGTGVFGYTF.

The genes are TRBV15 and TRBJ2-7; TRBD1 might be the D (5 bases). This CDR3 comprises 15 residues. Trimming stripped 0 bases from V and 0 bases from J, with 9 bases between. Germline loops: CDR1 LNHNV, CDR2 YYDKDF (reference sequence). DNA for the CDR3: TGTGCCACCAGCAGAGATCACGACAGCTCCTACGAGCAGTACTTC. This codes for CATSRDHDSSYEQYF.

In this sample, this clone turned up a few times. This chain connects TRBV6-5 to TRBJ2-2; D is uncertain. This CDR3 is 14 amino acids long. The V gene lost 5 bases and the J gene lost 1 base, with 8 bases spanning the gap. Looked up from germline, CDR1 is MNHEY and CDR2 is SVGAGI. This CDR3 reads CASSVQRNTGELFF. The CDR3 DNA reads TGTGCCAGCAGTGTACAGCGGAACACCGGGGAGCTGTTTTTT.

The V gene is TRBV7-3, the J gene TRBJ2-3; D unresolved. Looked up from germline, CDR1 is SGHTA and CDR2 is FQGTGA. There are 13 residues in the CDR3. V dropped 4 bases and J dropped 11 bases, with 16 bases sitting between them. CDR3 sequence reads: CASSSSSRAMQYF. The CDR3 DNA sequence: TGTGCCAGCAGCTCCAGTAGCCGCGCGATGCAGTATTTT.

J is TRBJ2-6 and V is TRBV15; D call uncertain. The CDR3 runs 19 residues. Trimming took off 3 bases at V and 2 bases at J, with 20 bases between the two ends. Germline V gives CDR1 LNHNV, CDR2 YYDKDF (reference sequence). The CDR3 loop is CATSRTDLAVFPGANVLTF. The CDR3 DNA is TGTGCCACCAGCAGGACGGACCTGGCCGTTTTCCCTGGGGCCAACGTCCTGACTTTC. Looking up the rest from reference TRBV15 and TRBJ2-6 gives the full variable domain: DAMVIQNPRYQVTQFGKPVTLSCSQTLNHNVMYWYQQKSSQAPKLLFHYYDKDFNNEADTPDNFQSRRPNTSFCFLDIRSPGLGDTAMYLCATSRTDLAVFPGANVLTFGAGSRLTVL.

This clone was counted between two and nine times. CDR3 region: CASSSGQGGDGYTF. CDR3 nucleotide sequence: TGTGCCAGCAGTTCCGGACAGGGCGGGGATGGCTACACCTTC. The rearrangement joins TRBV28 to TRBJ1-2, with 8 nucleotides matching TRBD1. From germline, CDR1 is MDHEN and CDR2 SYDVKM. This CDR3 comprises 14 residues. V lost 4 bases, J lost 6 bases, and 7 bases stayed unmatched.

The chain employs TRBV28 and TRBJ2-7, with 15 bases identical to TRBD2. This CDR3 region has 21 residues. With 5 bases clipped from V and 3 bases from J, the junction kept 20 bases outside the gene matches. CDR1 and CDR2 from the germline V gene are MDHEN and SYDVKM. The CDR3 region has the DNA TGTGCCAGCAGTCTATCCCACGGGTCGGGACTAGCGGGAGGAAGCTACTACGAGCAGTACTTC. Protein product: CASSLSHGSGLAGGSYYEQYF.